The clone carrying this T cell receptor (beta chain) was seen just once. Each participant's cohort was designated according to participant-reported clinical history. The data originate from a study of blood T cell repertoires in COVID-19. Study summary: Sources were T cells, B-cell-depleted T cells, or PBMCs; the material itself was cDNA or gDNA.

The method was immunoSEQ multiplex PCR; TCRdb's version includes in-frame clones alone and lacks a portion of them. In the table there are over 350,000 clones, 80% to 90% of which are singletons. V gave up 0 bases and J gave up 2 bases, with 14 bases separating them. Germline V gene lookup returns CDR1 SGHNT and CDR2 YYREEE (reference sequence). The CDR3 has 16 residues. This rearrangement joins TRBV5-4 to TRBJ2-5; a weak D match, TRBD1 (5 bases). The sequence derives from a woman between 45 and 65 years old who had recovered from COVID-19. The sample taken for sequencing was PBMCs or T cells enriched from blood (not recorded which). This CDR3 is CASSLEAGMRQETQYF. CDR3 sequence (DNA): TGTGCCAGCAGCTTGGAGGCAGGGATGAGGCAAGAGACCCAGTACTTC. The full variable domain, with the rest looked up from reference TRBV5-4 and TRBJ2-5, is ETGVTQSPTHLIKTRGQQVTLRCSSQSGHNTVSWYQQALGQGPQFIFQYYREEENGRGNFPPRFSGLQFPNYSSELNVNALELDDSALYLCASSLEAGMRQETQYFGPGTRLLVL.